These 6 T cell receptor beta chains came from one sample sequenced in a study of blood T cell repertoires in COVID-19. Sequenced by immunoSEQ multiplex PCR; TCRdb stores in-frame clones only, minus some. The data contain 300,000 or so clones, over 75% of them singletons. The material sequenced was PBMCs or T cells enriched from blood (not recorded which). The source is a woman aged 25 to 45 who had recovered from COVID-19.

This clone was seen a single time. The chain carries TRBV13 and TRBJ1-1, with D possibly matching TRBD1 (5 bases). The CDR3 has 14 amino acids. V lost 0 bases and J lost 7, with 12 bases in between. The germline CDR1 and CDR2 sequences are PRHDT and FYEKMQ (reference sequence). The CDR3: CASSLGDTVLEAFF. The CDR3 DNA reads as TGTGCCAGCAGCTTAGGGGACACTGTCCTTGAAGCTTTCTTT. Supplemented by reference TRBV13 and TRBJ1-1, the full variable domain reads AAGVIQSPRHLIKEKRETATLKCYPIPRHDTVYWYQQGPGQDPQFLISFYEKMQSDKGSIPDRFSAQQFSDYHSELNMSSLELGDSALYFCASSLGDTVLEAFFGQGTRLTVV.

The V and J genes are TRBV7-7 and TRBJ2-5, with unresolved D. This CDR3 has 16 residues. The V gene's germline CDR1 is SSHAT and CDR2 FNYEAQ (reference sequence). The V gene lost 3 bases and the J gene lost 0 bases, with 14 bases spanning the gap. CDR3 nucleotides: TGTGCCAGCAGCTTGTCCCCGGCAGGAAACCAAGAGACCCAGTACTTC. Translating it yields CASSLSPAGNQETQYF. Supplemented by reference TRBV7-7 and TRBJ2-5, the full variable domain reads GAGVSQSPRYKVTKRGQDVTLRCDPISSHATLYWYQQALGQGPEFLTYFNYEAQPDKSGLPSDRFSAERPEGSISTLTIQRTEQRDSAMYRCASSLSPAGNQETQYFGPGTRLLVL.

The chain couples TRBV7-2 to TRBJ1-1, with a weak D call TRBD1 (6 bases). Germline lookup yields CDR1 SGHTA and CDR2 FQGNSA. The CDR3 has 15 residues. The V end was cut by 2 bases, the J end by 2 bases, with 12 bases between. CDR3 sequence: CASSLLGGVNTEAFF. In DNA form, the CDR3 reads TGTGCCAGCAGCTTATTAGGGGGGGTCAACACTGAAGCTTTCTTT.

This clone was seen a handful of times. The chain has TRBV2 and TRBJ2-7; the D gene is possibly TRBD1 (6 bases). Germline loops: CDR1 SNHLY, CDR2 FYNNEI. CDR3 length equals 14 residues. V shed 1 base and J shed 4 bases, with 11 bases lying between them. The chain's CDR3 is CASSEGGQRYEQYF. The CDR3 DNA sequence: TGTGCCAGCAGTGAAGGGGGACAACGGTACGAGCAGTACTTC. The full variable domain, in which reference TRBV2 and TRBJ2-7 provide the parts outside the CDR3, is EPEVTQTPSHQVTQMGQEVILRCVPISNHLYFYWYRQILGQKVEFLVSFYNNEISEKSEIFDDQFSVERPDGSNFTLKIRSTKLEDSAMYFCASSEGGQRYEQYFGPGTRLTVT.

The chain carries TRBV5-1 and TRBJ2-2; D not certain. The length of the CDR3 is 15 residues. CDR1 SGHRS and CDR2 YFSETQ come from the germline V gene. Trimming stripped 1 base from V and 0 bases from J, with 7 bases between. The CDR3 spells CASSLQEANTGELFF. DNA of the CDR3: TGCGCCAGCAGCTTGCAAGAGGCGAACACCGGGGAGCTGTTTTTT.

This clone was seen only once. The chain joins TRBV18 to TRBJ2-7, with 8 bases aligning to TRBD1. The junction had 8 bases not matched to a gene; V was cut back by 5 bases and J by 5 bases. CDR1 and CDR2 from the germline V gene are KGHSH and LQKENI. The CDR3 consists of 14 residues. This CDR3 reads CASSAGQGLDEQYF. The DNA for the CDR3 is TGTGCCAGCTCAGCTGGACAGGGACTCGACGAGCAGTACTTC. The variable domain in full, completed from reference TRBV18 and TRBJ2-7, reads NAGVMQNPRHLVRRRGQEARLRCSPMKGHSHVYWYRQLPEEGLKFMVYLQKENIIDESGMPKERFSAEFPKEGPSILRIQQVVRGDSAAYFCASSAGQGLDEQYFGPGTRLTVT.